This T cell receptor (beta chain) was recorded in a study of T cells in Graves' hyperthyroidism and ophthalmopathy. Germline V lookup: CDR1 DFQATT, CDR2 SNEGSKA (reference sequence). The V end lost 3 bases, the J end lost 4 bases, and 9 bases lay between the germline ends. The CDR3 contains 12 residues. The investigators amplified TCR beta CDR3 regions from RNA transcripts. When the TCR CDR3 underwent first-round RT-PCR, the HTBI primer set was used. TCRdb reprocessed the multiplex PCR reads with MiXCR, giving one entry per CDR3 protein. The sample has more than 20,000 distinct CDR3 sequences; 49% are singletons. This clonotype was seen only a few times.

This chain connects TRBV20-1 to TRBJ1-2; D uncertain. This TCR derives from a woman between 35 and 50 years old with Graves' hyperthyroidism that later progressed to Graves' ophthalmopathy. The sequenced sample consisted of blood. CDR3 sequence (DNA): TGCAGTGCTAGGATCGACTTCTATGGCTACACCTTC. This sequence encodes CSARIDFYGYTF.